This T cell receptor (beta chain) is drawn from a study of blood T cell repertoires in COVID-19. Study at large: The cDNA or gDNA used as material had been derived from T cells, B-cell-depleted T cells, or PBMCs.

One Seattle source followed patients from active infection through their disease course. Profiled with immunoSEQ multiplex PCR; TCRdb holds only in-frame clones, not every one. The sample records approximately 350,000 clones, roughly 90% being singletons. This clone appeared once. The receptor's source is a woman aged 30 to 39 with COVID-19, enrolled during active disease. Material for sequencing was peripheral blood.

CDR3 region: CASSWGRQTYGYTF. The CDR3 coding sequence is TGTGCCAGCAGTTGGGGAAGACAGACCTATGGCTACACCTTC. J is TRBJ1-2 and V is TRBV28, with D perhaps matching TRBD1 (5 bases). V gave up 4 bases and J gave up 4 bases, with 13 bases separating them. CDR3 length: 14 residues. Germline values: CDR1 MDHEN, CDR2 SYDVKM.